The following is a T cell receptor beta chain sequence with its context. A multiplex PCR was run with 60 Vbeta primers and 13 Jbeta primers. Clones were sequenced by immunoSEQ multiplex PCR, and TCRdb holds only the in-frame ones, with some missing. Among about 130,000 clones listed, about three quarters were seen once. The sample originates from a study of cytomegalovirus exposure and HLA in healthy donors. The CDR3 loop spans 17 amino acids. The receptor was isolated from a human donor in good health. The gene calls are TRBV7-5 and TRBJ2-4; whether TRBD2, the table's D call, matches the DNA was not checked. TRBV7-5 corresponds to a pseudogene. The material sequenced was PBMCs. The CDR3 loop reads CARSSTLAGAAKNIQYF. DNA of the CDR3: TGTGCCAGAAGCTCAACCCTAGCGGGGGCGGCCAAAAACATTCAGTACTTC.